The rows below give T cell receptor beta chains drawn from one sample of a study of identical twins. MiXCR, applied by TCRdb to the 5' RACE reads, yields one record per CDR3 protein. The table includes 200,000 to 250,000 distinct CDR3 sequences, approximately 11% detected once. The data were also submitted as part of a second study, on yellow fever vaccine responses in identical twins.

Source material: memory (CD45RO+) T cells sorted from blood. These TCRs come from a woman between 18 and 29 years old in good health. CDR3s include the opening cysteine and the closing phenylalanine or tryptophan. The order of the fields is D gene, clone size, J gene, V gene, CDR3 DNA, CDR3 protein. D genes are given only for firm matches. Clone size is given for some rows only: seen once, a few or many times, or a class if the clone is expanded.

d_call: -
clone_size: -
j_call: TRBJ2-1
v_call: TRBV6-1
cdr3_nt: TGTGCCAGCCTACTTCCGCAGGGGTGGGGGACCTACAATGAGCAGTTCTTC
cdr3_aa: CASLLPQGWGTYNEQFF

d_call: -
clone_size: few
j_call: TRBJ2-3
v_call: TRBV7-9
cdr3_nt: TGTGCCAGCAGCTTAATGGGGGCAGATACGCAGTATTTT
cdr3_aa: CASSLMGADTQYF

d_call: TRBD2
clone_size: many
j_call: TRBJ2-1
v_call: TRBV7-9
cdr3_nt: TGTGCCAGCTCCGTTAGCGGGAGCTCCTACAATGAGCAGTTCTTC
cdr3_aa: CASSVSGSSYNEQFF

d_call: TRBD2
clone_size: few
j_call: TRBJ2-1
v_call: TRBV2
cdr3_nt: TGTGCCAGCAGCCGGACTAGCGGAAATGATGAGCAGTTCTTC
cdr3_aa: CASSRTSGNDEQFF

d_call: -
clone_size: many
j_call: TRBJ1-2
v_call: TRBV7-2
cdr3_nt: TGTGCCAGCAGCTATAGAGCGGATAGAGGAATTTATGGCTACACCTTC
cdr3_aa: CASSYRADRGIYGYTF

d_call: -
clone_size: few
j_call: TRBJ1-2
v_call: TRBV30
cdr3_nt: TGTGCCTGGAGACGGGCTGGGGGAGGGTATGGCTACACCTTC
cdr3_aa: CAWRRAGGGYGYTF

d_call: TRBD2
clone_size: many
j_call: TRBJ2-1
v_call: TRBV5-1
cdr3_nt: TGCGCCAGCAGCTTGTCGGCAGCGGGGGCCGGGTATGAGCAGTTCTTC
cdr3_aa: CASSLSAAGAGYEQFF

d_call: -
clone_size: few
j_call: TRBJ2-5
v_call: TRBV29-1
cdr3_nt: TGCAGCAGCGGGCAAGAGACCCAGTACTTC
cdr3_aa: CSSGQETQYF

d_call: -
clone_size: -
j_call: TRBJ2-7
v_call: TRBV20-1
cdr3_nt: TGCAGTGCTAGCGGACACATCAGCTCCTACGAGCAGTACTTC
cdr3_aa: CSASGHISSYEQYF

d_call: -
clone_size: few
j_call: TRBJ1-6
v_call: TRBV4-3
cdr3_nt: TGCGCCAGCAGCCAAGATGTCTTGGATTCACCCCTCCACTTT
cdr3_aa: CASSQDVLDSPLHF

d_call: TRBD2
clone_size: few
j_call: TRBJ2-7
v_call: TRBV5-1
cdr3_nt: TGCGCCAGCAGCTTTGGACTAGCGGGAGATCGCTACGAGCAGTACTTC
cdr3_aa: CASSFGLAGDRYEQYF

d_call: TRBD1
clone_size: -
j_call: TRBJ2-3
v_call: TRBV6-5
cdr3_nt: TGTGCCAGCAGTTACCCCCGGACAGGAGACGTAGCAGATACGCAGTATTTT
cdr3_aa: CASSYPRTGDVADTQYF

d_call: TRBD1
clone_size: many
j_call: TRBJ2-7
v_call: TRBV20-1
cdr3_nt: TGCAGTGCTGCGGATACTAGACAGGGCGGTTGGTACGAGCAGTACTTC
cdr3_aa: CSAADTRQGGWYEQYF

d_call: -
clone_size: -
j_call: TRBJ2-7
v_call: TRBV7-8
cdr3_nt: TGTGCCAGCAGCTCCGCGAGGAGCGGCGAGCAGTACTTC
cdr3_aa: CASSSARSGEQYF

d_call: TRBD1
clone_size: -
j_call: TRBJ2-5
v_call: TRBV28
cdr3_nt: TGTGCCAGCAGGCCACAGGGGGCGAAAGAGACCCAGTACTTC
cdr3_aa: CASRPQGAKETQYF

d_call: -
clone_size: -
j_call: TRBJ2-2
v_call: TRBV28
cdr3_nt: TGTGCCAGCAGTATGAGGGGAGGGGAGCTGTTTTTT
cdr3_aa: CASSMRGGELFF

d_call: TRBD2
clone_size: few
j_call: TRBJ2-1
v_call: TRBV20-1
cdr3_nt: TGCAGTGCAAAGGGGTGTCTAGCGGGGTGCACAAACAATGAGCAGTTCTTC
cdr3_aa: CSAKGCLAGCTNNEQFF

d_call: -
clone_size: -
j_call: TRBJ2-5
v_call: TRBV28
cdr3_nt: TGTGCCAGCAGCAATCCGGGCACTTTGGGGACCCAGTACTTC
cdr3_aa: CASSNPGTLGTQYF

d_call: TRBD1
clone_size: few
j_call: TRBJ1-5
v_call: TRBV3-1
cdr3_nt: TGTGCCAGCAGCCAGGGGACAGGGGGTTTGGGTCAGCCCCAGCATTTT
cdr3_aa: CASSQGTGGLGQPQHF

d_call: TRBD1
clone_size: -
j_call: TRBJ2-3
v_call: TRBV5-1
cdr3_nt: TGCGCCAGCAGCCTCCGACAGGGTCAGACAGATACGCAGTATTTT
cdr3_aa: CASSLRQGQTDTQYF

d_call: -
clone_size: many
j_call: TRBJ1-1
v_call: TRBV5-1
cdr3_nt: TGCGCCAGCAGCTTGGTCAGGGGGAACACTGAAGCTTTCTTT
cdr3_aa: CASSLVRGNTEAFF

d_call: -
clone_size: -
j_call: TRBJ2-2
v_call: TRBV24-1
cdr3_nt: TGTGCCACCAGTGATAACAGGTTTTCGAACACCGGGGAGCTGTTTTTT
cdr3_aa: CATSDNRFSNTGELFF

d_call: -
clone_size: few
j_call: TRBJ2-7
v_call: TRBV5-1
cdr3_nt: TGCGCCAGCAGCCCGAATCGGGGGCTGCTCTCCTACGAGCAGTACTTC
cdr3_aa: CASSPNRGLLSYEQYF

d_call: TRBD1
clone_size: few
j_call: TRBJ2-7
v_call: TRBV29-1
cdr3_nt: TGCAGCGTTCGGGACAGCTCCTACGAGCAGTACTTC
cdr3_aa: CSVRDSSYEQYF

d_call: -
clone_size: -
j_call: TRBJ2-1
v_call: TRBV19
cdr3_nt: TGTGCCAGTAGGATGGACGTCGACAATGAGCAGTTCTTC
cdr3_aa: CASRMDVDNEQFF

d_call: -
clone_size: -
j_call: TRBJ2-7
v_call: TRBV2
cdr3_nt: TGTGCCAGCAGTGAAGGACAGGCCCCCTACGAGCAGTACTTC
cdr3_aa: CASSEGQAPYEQYF

d_call: -
clone_size: -
j_call: TRBJ2-7
v_call: TRBV6-1
cdr3_nt: TGTGCCAGCAGGCCAGTACGGAACTCCTACGAGCAGTACTTC
cdr3_aa: CASRPVRNSYEQYF

d_call: TRBD2
clone_size: few
j_call: TRBJ2-3
v_call: TRBV29-1
cdr3_nt: TGCAGCGTCCGTAGCGGGAGCGGAGATACGCAGTATTTT
cdr3_aa: CSVRSGSGDTQYF

d_call: -
clone_size: few
j_call: TRBJ2-2
v_call: TRBV20-1
cdr3_nt: TGCAGTGCTAGAGATTTAGGGGGAGACACCGGGGAGCTGTTTTTT
cdr3_aa: CSARDLGGDTGELFF

d_call: TRBD2
clone_size: -
j_call: TRBJ2-3
v_call: TRBV6-2/TRBV6-3
cdr3_nt: TGTGCCAGCAGTTACTCGAGGCTAGCGGGGGAGGACCACACAGATACGCAGTATTTT
cdr3_aa: CASSYSRLAGEDHTDTQYF

d_call: TRBD2
clone_size: few
j_call: TRBJ2-7
v_call: TRBV7-9
cdr3_nt: TGTGCCAGCAGCCTAGGTAGGGAGGGTTACGAGCAGTACTTC
cdr3_aa: CASSLGREGYEQYF

d_call: TRBD2
clone_size: few
j_call: TRBJ2-3
v_call: TRBV4-2
cdr3_nt: TGTGCCAGCAGCCGGAATCCGCTAGCGGGGGGTTCCGATACGCAGTATTTT
cdr3_aa: CASSRNPLAGGSDTQYF

d_call: -
clone_size: few
j_call: TRBJ1-6
v_call: TRBV9
cdr3_nt: TGTGCCAGCAGCGTATCCCAAGACGGTTCACCCCTCCACTTT
cdr3_aa: CASSVSQDGSPLHF

d_call: TRBD2
clone_size: many
j_call: TRBJ2-3
v_call: TRBV5-1
cdr3_nt: TGCGCCAGCAGTCTGGCTAGCGGGAGGAAAGATACGCAGTATTTT
cdr3_aa: CASSLASGRKDTQYF

d_call: -
clone_size: -
j_call: TRBJ2-2
v_call: TRBV28
cdr3_nt: TGTGCCAGCTCCTGGGCAGGCCTCACCGGGGAGCTGTTTTTT
cdr3_aa: CASSWAGLTGELFF

d_call: TRBD1
clone_size: -
j_call: TRBJ2-7
v_call: TRBV20-1
cdr3_nt: TGCAGTGCTACCACCGGGACAGGGGAACCCTACGAGCAGTACTTC
cdr3_aa: CSATTGTGEPYEQYF

d_call: TRBD1
clone_size: few
j_call: TRBJ2-1
v_call: TRBV5-1
cdr3_nt: TGCGCCAGCAGCCTGGACAGGGTCCCCTACAATGAGCAGTTCTTC
cdr3_aa: CASSLDRVPYNEQFF

d_call: TRBD2
clone_size: -
j_call: TRBJ2-3
v_call: TRBV6-1
cdr3_nt: TGTGCCAGCAGCCTTAGCGGGGGGGCCGGCATGGATGATACGCAGTATTTT
cdr3_aa: CASSLSGGAGMDDTQYF

d_call: TRBD1
clone_size: -
j_call: TRBJ1-5
v_call: TRBV3-1
cdr3_nt: TGTGCCAGCAGCCAAGCGACTCTTCAGGGGGCACGCCAGCCCCAGCATTTT
cdr3_aa: CASSQATLQGARQPQHF

d_call: -
clone_size: -
j_call: TRBJ1-2
v_call: TRBV28
cdr3_nt: TGTGCCAGCAGTCCCGGCGGACAGCTTTTAGGTGGCTACACCTTC
cdr3_aa: CASSPGGQLLGGYTF

d_call: -
clone_size: few
j_call: TRBJ2-1
v_call: TRBV20-1
cdr3_nt: TGCAGTGCTAGAGATTTAGGGGGGCCCTCCTACAATGAGCAGTTCTTC
cdr3_aa: CSARDLGGPSYNEQFF

d_call: TRBD1
clone_size: -
j_call: TRBJ1-5
v_call: TRBV24-1
cdr3_nt: TGTGCCACCAGTGAGCGGGACAGGGGATGGAATCAGCCCCAGCATTTT
cdr3_aa: CATSERDRGWNQPQHF

d_call: -
clone_size: -
j_call: TRBJ2-7
v_call: TRBV5-4
cdr3_nt: TGTGCCAGCAGTGGGGGAACCTACGAGCAGTACTTC
cdr3_aa: CASSGGTYEQYF

d_call: -
clone_size: many
j_call: TRBJ2-3
v_call: TRBV7-9
cdr3_nt: TGTGCCAGCAGCTTAGAGAACGCCCAACCCTGGGATACGCAGTATTTT
cdr3_aa: CASSLENAQPWDTQYF

d_call: TRBD1
clone_size: -
j_call: TRBJ2-5
v_call: TRBV20-1
cdr3_nt: TGCAGTGCTAGCGGAGACAGGGGGGAGACCCAGTACTTC
cdr3_aa: CSASGDRGETQYF

d_call: TRBD2
clone_size: many
j_call: TRBJ2-3
v_call: TRBV12-5
cdr3_nt: TGTGCTAGTGGCAAGACTAGCGGGAGACCCGGGACAGATACGCAGTATTTT
cdr3_aa: CASGKTSGRPGTDTQYF

d_call: -
clone_size: few
j_call: TRBJ2-2
v_call: TRBV5-1
cdr3_nt: TGCGCCAGCAGCTCCCCGGCGCTGAACACCGGGGAGCTGTTTTTT
cdr3_aa: CASSSPALNTGELFF